These 21 T cell receptor beta chains came from one sample sequenced in a study of vaccination and CD4 T cells after COVID-19. With the Oncomine TCR Beta short-read assay, DNA from cultured CD4+ T cells was sequenced. TCRdb fed the PCR reads into MiXCR, producing one record per CDR3 protein. The sample lists tens of thousands of distinct CDR3 sequences; 70% were seen once. Their specific antigens are unknown. This sample's treatment: roughly nine-day PBMC culture with coronavirus spike peptide pools or control peptides (ViraFEST assay). The sample comprised CD4+ T cells from blood, cultured in vitro. These receptor sequences come from a human donor who had recovered from COVID-19.

The J gene is TRBJ1-1, the V gene TRBV19, with 7 bases identical to TRBD1. Germline CDR1 and CDR2: LNHDA and SQIVND (reference sequence). The CDR3 covers 16 residues. After removal of 5 bases from V and 2 bases from J, the junction contained 11 bases not matched to a gene. The DNA for the CDR3 is TGTGCCAGTAGTTTAGGGGGCGGGGATCGAAACACTGAAGCTTTCTTT. Protein: CASSLGGGDRNTEAFF.

V is TRBV15 and J is TRBJ1-2; unclear D gene. V lost 0 bases, J lost 7 bases, and 12 bases lay in between. The CDR3 length is 14 residues. The germline V gene encodes CDR1 LNHNV and CDR2 YYDKDF (reference sequence). The CDR3, as DNA: TGTGCCACCAGCAGAGAAGGGCAGGCGGCTGGCTACACCTTC. Its protein product is CATSREGQAAGYTF.

This chain joins TRBV10-2 and TRBJ1-1; D gene ambiguous. Per germline, CDR1 WSHSY and CDR2 SAAADI. Trimming removed 2 bases at V and 4 bases at J, with 8 bases between. This CDR3 region has 13 residues. CDR3 sequence reads: CASSEVPRTEAFF. In DNA form, the CDR3 reads TGCGCCAGCAGTGAGGTCCCCCGCACTGAAGCTTTCTTT.

The chain recombines TRBV7-9 with TRBJ2-7; tentative D call: TRBD2 (6 bases). The length of the CDR3 is 15 residues. The V and J ends lost 7 bases and 4 bases respectively, with 20 bases between them. The V gene's germline CDR1 is SEHNR and CDR2 FQNEAQ (reference sequence). The CDR3 DNA reads TGTGCCAGCACCCTAGCTCCAGCGGAGGGGTACGAGCAGTACTTC. It encodes CASTLAPAEGYEQYF.

V is TRBV7-2 and J is TRBJ2-7, with a tentative D call TRBD1 (5 bases). CDR1 is SGHTA, CDR2 FQGNSA, per germline. V lost 5 bases and J lost 2, with 7 bases in between. The CDR3 consists of 12 residues. CDR3 residues: CASSLTAYEQYF. The CDR3 DNA follows: TGTGCCAGCAGCCTGACAGCCTACGAGCAGTACTTC.

Only a few counts were recorded for this clonotype. At one end, the junction sequence differs from germline, possibly due to a read error. This chain joins TRBV12-3 or TRBV12-4 and TRBJ2-2, with TRBD2 identical over 9 bases. The CDR3 totals 15 residues. The CDR3 DNA reads TGTGCCAGCAGGTTAGCGGGAGACGGCACCGGGGAGCTGTTTTTT. This encodes CASRLAGDGTGELFF.

The table lists this clonotype with a few counts. The V and J genes are TRBV24-1 and TRBJ1-2; no clear D gene. Trimming removed 3 bases at V and 8 bases at J, with 9 bases between. This CDR3 has 12 amino acids. Germline values: CDR1 KGHDR, CDR2 SFDVKD. Written as DNA, the CDR3 is TGTGCCACCAGTGATACCGACCGGGGCTACACCTTC. Its protein product is CATSDTDRGYTF.

V and J are TRBV19 and TRBJ1-1; D uncertain. There are 12 residues in the CDR3. V was trimmed by 4 bases and J by 1 base, leaving 4 bases between them. The germline CDR1 and CDR2 sequences are LNHDA and SQIVND (reference sequence). The CDR3 DNA follows: TGTGCCAGTAGTAGACGGAACACTGAAGCTTTCTTT. Protein: CASSRRNTEAFF.

J is TRBJ2-1 and V is TRBV24-1; 14 bases are a match to TRBD2. Germline V CDR1 and CDR2: KGHDR, SFDVKD. This CDR3 region has 15 residues. J was trimmed by 14 bases and V by 3 bases; bases with no gene match: 8. CDR3 amino acids: CATSDAGTSGRSEFF. Written as DNA, the CDR3 is TGTGCCACCAGTGATGCCGGGACTAGCGGGAGAAGTGAGTTCTTC.

The chain has TRBV30 and TRBJ2-3; 9 bases are a match to TRBD2. This CDR3 comprises 17 residues. Per germline, CDR1 GTSNPN and CDR2 SVGIG (reference sequence). V gave up 0 bases and J gave up 5 bases; unmatched junction bases: 12. The chain's CDR3 is CAWSVPWTSAKRDTQYF. CDR3 nucleotide sequence: TGTGCCTGGAGTGTACCCTGGACTAGCGCAAAAAGAGATACGCAGTATTTT. The full variable domain, in which reference TRBV30 and TRBJ2-3 provide the parts outside the CDR3, is SQTIHQWPATLVQPVGSPLSLECTVEGTSNPNLYWYRQAAGRGLQLLFYSVGIGQISSEVPQNLSASRPQDRQFILSSKKLLLSDSGFYLCAWSVPWTSAKRDTQYFGPGTRLTVL.

This clonotype was counted once. The chain uses TRBV7-9 and TRBJ2-2; TRBD1 might be the D (5 bases). The CDR3 is made up of 15 amino acids. The germline gives CDR1 SEHNR, CDR2 FQNEAQ (reference sequence). V lost 0 bases and J lost 6, with 11 bases in between. The CDR3 bases are TGTGCCAGCAGCTTAGCGCTGACAGCTTCCGGGGAGCTGTTTTTT. This sequence encodes CASSLALTASGELFF.

CDR3 amino acids: CASSYSTGDSSPLHF. As DNA, the CDR3 is TGTGCCAGCAGTTACTCGACAGGTGATAGTTCACCCCTCCACTTT. The J gene is TRBJ1-6, the V gene TRBV6-2 or TRBV6-3; weak D call: TRBD1 (6 bases). Germline V CDR1 and CDR2: MNHEY, SVGEGT. There are 15 residues in the CDR3. V was cut by 0 bases and J by 9 bases, with 12 bases left in between.

The V call is TRBV7-2, the J call TRBJ2-5, with D unclear. V lost 6 bases and J 1 base, leaving 9 bases between the germline ends. The CDR3 consists of 13 residues. The germline gives CDR1 SGHTA, CDR2 FQGNSA. CDR3 residues: CASSLSVQETQYF. CDR3 nucleotides: TGTGCCAGCAGTCTAAGCGTCCAAGAGACCCAGTACTTC.

Only one count was recorded for this clonotype. The chain recombines TRBV20-1 with TRBJ2-7, with TRBD2 matching 9 bases. Unmatched junction bases numbered 9, after V lost 0 bases and J lost 6 bases. Germline V gene data show CDR1 as DFQATT and CDR2 as SNEGSKA (reference sequence). This CDR3 has 15 residues. The CDR3 is CSARDRRAGGREQYF. CDR3 in DNA: TGCAGTGCTAGAGATCGGCGAGCGGGAGGTCGCGAGCAGTACTTC.

This sequence joins TRBV20-1 and TRBJ1-5; no firm D call. Per germline, CDR1 DFQATT and CDR2 SNEGSKA (reference sequence). Between the trimmed V and J ends, which lost 1 base and 0 bases, there was a span of 10 bases. CDR3 length: 15 residues. CDR3 sequence reads: CSARAAGYSNQPQHF. Written as DNA, the CDR3 is TGCAGTGCTAGAGCCGCGGGGTATAGCAATCAGCCCCAGCATTTT.

The chain has TRBV6-1 and TRBJ1-5; D not resolved. Trimming cost V 10 bases and J 6 bases, with 13 bases left between them. Germline-derived CDR1 and CDR2 are MNHNS and SASEGT. This CDR3 comprises 12 residues. CDR3 amino acids: CATAGFGQPQHF. The CDR3 nucleotides are TGTGCCACCGCCGGTTTTGGTCAGCCCCAGCATTTT.

This rearrangement joins TRBV20-1 to TRBJ1-2; TRBD1 might be the D (6 bases). This CDR3 has 12 amino acids. Looked up from germline, CDR1 is DFQATT and CDR2 is SNEGSKA (reference sequence). The V and J ends lost 3 bases and 4 bases respectively, with 9 bases between them. The CDR3 loop is CSARGAGYGYTF. The CDR3 coding sequence is TGCAGTGCTAGGGGGGCCGGCTATGGCTACACCTTC.

The chain combines TRBV6-4 with TRBJ1-1, with D possibly TRBD1 on 5 matching bases. The V and J ends lost 4 bases and 5 bases respectively, with 11 bases between them. This CDR3 is 13 amino acids long. Per germline, CDR1 MRHNA and CDR2 SNTAGT. CDR3 nucleotide sequence: TGTGCCAGCAGTGCCAACGGGGGTACTGAAGCTTTCTTT. Encoded protein: CASSANGGTEAFF.

The chain uses TRBV7-2 and TRBJ2-1; possibly TRBD1 or TRBD2 for D (5 bases each). Gene TRBJ2-5 matches the end of the DNA better, so the J call may be wrong. Germline loops: CDR1 SGHTA, CDR2 FQGNSA. The CDR3 is 13 residues long. In nucleotides, the CDR3 is TGTGCCAGCAGCCCTAATCAGGGAGCTTTCCAGTACTTC. Translation gives CASSPNQGAFQYF.

V usage is TRBV20-1 and J usage is TRBJ2-3; D is unresolved. This CDR3 has 12 amino acids. Germline CDR1 reads DFQATT; CDR2 reads SNEGSKA (reference sequence). CDR3 protein: CSRDFLTDTQYF. The CDR3 DNA sequence: TGCAGCCGTGACTTTCTCACAGATACGCAGTATTTT.

The V and J genes are TRBV19 and TRBJ1-1; TRBD1 agrees at 12 bases. J gave up 4 bases and V 6 bases, and 6 bases lay outside the gene matches. CDR1 LNHDA and CDR2 SQIVND come from the germline V gene (reference sequence). This CDR3 has 15 amino acids. The CDR3 DNA reads as TGTGCCAGTAGGGAATTGGGACAGGGGGCCACTGAAGCTTTCTTT. Translated, it gives CASRELGQGATEAFF. Variable domain in full (rest from reference TRBV19 and TRBJ1-1): DGGITQSPKYLFRKEGQNVTLSCEQNLNHDAMYWYRQDPGQGLRLIYYSQIVNDFQKGDIAEGYSVSREKKESFPLTVTSAQKNPTAFYLCASRELGQGATEAFFGQGTRLTVV.